The 20 T cell receptor beta chains presented below share a single source sample, sequenced in a study of response to subunit inactivated influenza vaccine. TCRdb reprocessed the RT-PCR reads with MiXCR, giving one entry per CDR3 protein. Of about 540,000 distinct CDR3 sequences in the sample, approximately 24% were seen once. These data are also associated with another study on T cells expressing NK-cell markers. As that report states: UMIs accompanied the 5'RACE template switching by which TCR beta cDNA was made.

This specimen consisted of CD4+ T cells sorted from PBMCs, obtained roughly 13 days after vaccination. The receptor source for this set is a man in his fifties or sixties who received an inactivated influenza vaccine.

This clonotype was observed a few times. The chain combines TRBV4-1 with TRBJ2-3, with 7 bases identical to TRBD1. V dropped 4 bases and J dropped 6; count of bases not matched to a gene: 7. The CDR3 length is 14 residues. Germline V gene sequence: CDR1 MGHRA, CDR2 YSYEKL. The DNA for the CDR3 is TGCGCCAGCAGCCCTCCGGGACAGCGCGATACGCAGTATTTT. As protein: CASSPPGQRDTQYF.

A few counts support this clonotype. The CDR3 coding sequence is TGCGCCAGCGCGGACACTAGGGGTAAAGAGACCCAGTACTTC. Translated, it gives CASADTRGKETQYF. V gene TRBV5-1 combines with J gene TRBJ2-5; D might be TRBD1 or TRBD2, each matching 5 bases. This CDR3 is 14 amino acids long. From germline, CDR1 is SGHRS and CDR2 YFSETQ. V was shortened by 7 bases and J by 3 bases, with 16 bases between the two germline ends.

This clonotype has a handful of counts. The rearrangement joins TRBV2 to TRBJ2-5; no clear D. The CDR3 is 13 residues long. With 3 bases removed from V and 4 bases from J, the gap between germline ends came to 9 bases. Germline-derived CDR1 and CDR2 are SNHLY and FYNNEI. CDR3 sequence: CASSDPARETQYF. The CDR3 coding sequence is TGTGCCAGCAGTGATCCAGCTCGAGAGACCCAGTACTTC. Using reference TRBV2 and TRBJ2-5 for the parts outside the CDR3, the full variable domain is EPEVTQTPSHQVTQMGQEVILRCVPISNHLYFYWYRQILGQKVEFLVSFYNNEISEKSEIFDDQFSVERPDGSNFTLKIRSTKLEDSAMYFCASSDPARETQYFGPGTRLLVL.

There are a few counts of this clonotype. The chain couples TRBV4-2 to TRBJ2-7; D is perhaps TRBD1 (6 bases). CDR1 LGHNA and CDR2 YNFKEQ come from the germline V gene. V gave up 0 bases and J gave up 2 bases, with 11 bases separating them. The CDR3 is made up of 15 amino acids. The CDR3 nucleotides are TGTGCCAGCAGCCAAGATGAACAGGGACCCTACGAGCAGTACTTC. Protein: CASSQDEQGPYEQYF.

For the CDR3, the DNA is TGCGCCAGCAGCTTGGGCAGGAGCGGGGGTGCAGATACGCAGTATTTT. Residues: CASSLGRSGGADTQYF. The rearrangement links TRBV5-1 to TRBJ2-3; 8 nucleotides match TRBD2. CDR3 length: 16 amino acids. V was pared by 0 bases and J by 4 bases, with 7 bases of the junction left unmatched. The germline V gene encodes CDR1 SGHRS and CDR2 YFSETQ.

This clonotype came up a few times. The chain carries TRBV5-1 and TRBJ2-7; no reliable D call. V was cut by 0 bases and J by 4 bases, with 8 bases left in between. The CDR3 extends over 13 amino acids. The germline gives CDR1 SGHRS, CDR2 YFSETQ. The CDR3 bases are TGCGCCAGCAGCTTGGGAGAGTGGTACGAGCAGTACTTC. It is translated as CASSLGEWYEQYF.

This clonotype has more than one count but fewer than ten. This chain uses TRBV6-1 with TRBJ2-2; 10 bases fit TRBD2. V lost 5 bases to trimming and J lost 3 bases; unmatched junction nucleotides: 9. This CDR3 contains 17 residues. CDR1 MNHNS and CDR2 SASEGT come from the germline V gene. CDR3 region: CASSPRASGGHTGELFF. DNA for the CDR3: TGTGCCAGCAGTCCACGGGCTAGCGGGGGACACACCGGGGAGCTGTTTTTT.

This clonotype was found a few times. V is TRBV6-1 and J is TRBJ2-5; D ambiguous. Germline CDR1 MNHNS, CDR2 SASEGT. This CDR3 has 15 amino acids. Trimming pared 7 bases from V and 0 bases from J, leaving 15 bases between. The CDR3 reads CASTVNMGNQETQYF. The DNA for the CDR3 is TGTGCCAGCACCGTAAATATGGGCAACCAAGAGACCCAGTACTTC.

The V and J genes are TRBV7-2 and TRBJ1-2; D not resolved. In germline, CDR1 is SGHTA, CDR2 FQGNSA. V lost 5 bases, J lost 6 bases, and 13 bases lay in between. This CDR3 has 13 residues. This CDR3 reads CASSAGAVDGYTF. The CDR3 DNA sequence: TGTGCCAGCAGCGCAGGAGCAGTGGATGGCTACACCTTC.

J is TRBJ2-3 and V is TRBV5-1, with TRBD1 matching over 9 bases. The CDR3 has 16 amino acids. Germline V lookup: CDR1 SGHRS, CDR2 YFSETQ. V shed 4 bases, J shed 0 bases, and the junction held 6 bases outside the gene matches. In DNA, the CDR3 is TGCGCCAGCAGCAAGGGACAGGGAACAAGCACAGATACGCAGTATTTT. Its protein product is CASSKGQGTSTDTQYF.

The chain has TRBV25-1 and TRBJ2-2; 7 bases are shared with TRBD1. The germline CDR1 and CDR2 sequences are MGHDK and SYGVNS. The CDR3 spans 18 residues. Trimming at V came to 8 bases and at J to 1 base, leaving 16 bases not matched to a gene. CDR3 bases: TGTGCCAGCGGATACAGGGGCTTCGGGGCGGGGAACACCGGGGAGCTGTTTTTT. It translates to CASGYRGFGAGNTGELFF.

The table lists this clonotype with a few counts. The rearrangement links TRBV7-2 to TRBJ2-5, with TRBD2 as a possible D gene (6 bases). CDR1 and CDR2 (germline): SGHTA, FQGNSA. Trimming left V 0 bases short and J 5 bases short, with 13 bases between. The CDR3 runs 15 residues. CDR3 nucleotides: TGTGCCAGCAGCTTAGCGAGTAGTCGGGGGGAGACCCAGTACTTC. Its translation: CASSLASSRGETQYF.

This clonotype has only a few counts. The J gene is TRBJ2-3, the V gene TRBV6-1; D gene uncertain. Germline V CDR1 and CDR2: MNHNS, SASEGT. The V and J ends lost 4 bases and 2 bases respectively, with 7 bases between them. The CDR3 runs to 13 residues. CDR3 loop: CASSAPSTDTQYF. In DNA, the CDR3 is TGTGCCAGCAGTGCGCCCTCCACAGATACGCAGTATTTT.

This clonotype was detected only a few times. This chain links TRBV7-2 with TRBJ2-1, with TRBD2 matching 8 bases. Per the germline V gene, CDR1 is SGHTA and CDR2 is FQGNSA. Trimming removed 5 bases from V and 6 bases from J; junction bases left unmatched: 6. This CDR3 has 14 amino acids. The CDR3 spells CASSRGGRTNEQFF. The CDR3, as DNA: TGTGCCAGCAGCCGGGGGGGCCGGACCAATGAGCAGTTCTTC.

J is TRBJ2-7 and V is TRBV5-1, with TRBD1 as a possible D gene (6 bases). V was pared by 5 bases and J by 3 bases, with 24 bases between. The CDR3 length is 17 residues. Germline V gene lookup returns CDR1 SGHRS and CDR2 YFSETQ. CDR3 loop: CASSQNRQAHLIYEQYF. DNA of the CDR3: TGCGCCAGCAGTCAAAACAGACAGGCCCACCTCATCTACGAGCAGTACTTC.

This clonotype came up a few times. CDR3 bases: TGCGCCAGCAGCCCGTCGACTAGCGGGCACCGCACAGATACGCAGTATTTT. Translated, it gives CASSPSTSGHRTDTQYF. V and J are TRBV5-1 and TRBJ2-3; the match to TRBD2 covers 10 bases. CDR3 size: 17 residues. With 4 bases clipped from V and 1 base from J, the junction kept 9 bases outside the gene matches. Looked up from germline, CDR1 is SGHRS and CDR2 is YFSETQ.

V is TRBV7-8 and J is TRBJ1-5; the D is unclear. Deletions cut 2 bases from V and 0 bases from J, with 11 bases between. The CDR3 is 16 amino acids. The germline gives CDR1 SGHVS, CDR2 FQNEAQ. For the CDR3, the DNA is TGTGCCAGCAGCTTATCTTCCTTCTATAGCAATCAGCCCCAGCATTTT. It specifies CASSLSSFYSNQPQHF.

This clonotype was observed a handful of times. The chain employs TRBV5-1 and TRBJ1-4, with unresolved D. Per germline, CDR1 SGHRS and CDR2 YFSETQ. CDR3 length: 13 residues. V was pared by 0 bases and J by 3 bases, with 3 bases between. CDR3 sequence reads: CASSLESNEKLFF. The CDR3 DNA is TGCGCCAGCAGCTTGGAATCTAATGAAAAACTGTTTTTT.

This clonotype was detected only a few times. This chain joins TRBV12-3 or TRBV12-4 and TRBJ1-3; the match to TRBD1 covers 7 bases. This CDR3 spans 14 amino acids. The V and J ends lost 1 base and 4 bases, in that order; junction bases with no gene match: 1. The CDR3 sequence: CASSLGTGGNTIYF. The CDR3 DNA follows: TGTGCCAGCAGTTTAGGGACAGGCGGAAACACCATATATTTT.

Only a few counts were recorded for this clonotype. V usage is TRBV12-3 or TRBV12-4 and J usage is TRBJ2-1, with no clear D. This CDR3 region has 13 residues. Deletions cut 2 bases from V and 4 bases from J, with 6 bases between. The CDR3 here is CASSLRVYNEQFF. CDR3 nucleotide sequence: TGTGCCAGCAGTTTAAGGGTTTACAATGAGCAGTTCTTC.